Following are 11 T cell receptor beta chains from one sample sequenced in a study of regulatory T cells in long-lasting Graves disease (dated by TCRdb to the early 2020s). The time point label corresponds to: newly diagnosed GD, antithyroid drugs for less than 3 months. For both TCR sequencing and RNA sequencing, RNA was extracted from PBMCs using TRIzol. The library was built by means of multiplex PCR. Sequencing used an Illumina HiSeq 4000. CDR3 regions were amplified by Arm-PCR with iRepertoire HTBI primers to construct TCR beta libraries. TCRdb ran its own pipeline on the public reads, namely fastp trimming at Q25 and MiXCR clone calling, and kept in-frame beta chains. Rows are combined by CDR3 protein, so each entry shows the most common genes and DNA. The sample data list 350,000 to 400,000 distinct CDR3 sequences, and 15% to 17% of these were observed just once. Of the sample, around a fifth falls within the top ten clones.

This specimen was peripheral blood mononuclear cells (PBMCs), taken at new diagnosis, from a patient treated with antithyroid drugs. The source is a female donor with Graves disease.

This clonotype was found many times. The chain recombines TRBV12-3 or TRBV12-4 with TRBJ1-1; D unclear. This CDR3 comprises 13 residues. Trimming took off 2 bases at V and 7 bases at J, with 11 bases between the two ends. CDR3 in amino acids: CASSLNGGSEAFF. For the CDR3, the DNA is TGTGCCAGCAGTTTAAATGGAGGGAGTGAAGCTTTCTTT.

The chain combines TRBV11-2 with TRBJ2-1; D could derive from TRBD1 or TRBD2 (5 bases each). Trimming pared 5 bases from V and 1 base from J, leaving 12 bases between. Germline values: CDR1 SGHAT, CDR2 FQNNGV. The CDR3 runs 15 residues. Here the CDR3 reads CASSPGSGSYNEQFF. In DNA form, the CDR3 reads TGTGCCAGCAGCCCAGGGTCGGGGTCCTACAATGAGCAGTTCTTC.

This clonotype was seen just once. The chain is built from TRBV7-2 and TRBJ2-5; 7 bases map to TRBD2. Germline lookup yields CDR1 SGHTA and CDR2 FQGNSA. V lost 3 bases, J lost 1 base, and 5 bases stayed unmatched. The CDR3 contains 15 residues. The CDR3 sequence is CASSFDGTTQETQYF. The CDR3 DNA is TGTGCCAGCAGCTTTGATGGGACTACCCAAGAGACCCAGTACTTC.

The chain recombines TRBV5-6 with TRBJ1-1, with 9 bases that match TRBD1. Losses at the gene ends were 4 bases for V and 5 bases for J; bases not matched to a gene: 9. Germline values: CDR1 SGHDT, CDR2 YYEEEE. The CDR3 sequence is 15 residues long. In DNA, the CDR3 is TGTGCCAGCAGCCCGCGGACAGGGGTGATTACTGAAGCTTTCTTT. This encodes CASSPRTGVITEAFF.

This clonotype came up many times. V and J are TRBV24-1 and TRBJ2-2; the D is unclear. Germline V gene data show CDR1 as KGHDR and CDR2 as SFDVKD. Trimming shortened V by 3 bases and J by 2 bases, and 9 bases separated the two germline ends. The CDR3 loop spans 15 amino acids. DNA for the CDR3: TGTGCCACCAGTGATCCAATTCGAAACACCGGGGAGCTGTTTTTT. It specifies CATSDPIRNTGELFF.

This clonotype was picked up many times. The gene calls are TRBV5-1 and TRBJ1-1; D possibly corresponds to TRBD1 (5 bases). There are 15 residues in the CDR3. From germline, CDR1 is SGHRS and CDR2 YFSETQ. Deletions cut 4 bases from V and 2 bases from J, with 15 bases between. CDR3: CASSRGNRGNTEAFF. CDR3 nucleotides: TGCGCCAGCAGCCGGGGCAACAGAGGCAACACTGAAGCTTTCTTT. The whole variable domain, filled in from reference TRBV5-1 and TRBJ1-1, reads KAGVTQTPRYLIKTRGQQVTLSCSPISGHRSVSWYQQTPGQGLQFLFEYFSETQRNKGNFPGRFSGRQFSNSRSEMNVSTLELGDSALYLCASSRGNRGNTEAFFGQGTRLTVV.

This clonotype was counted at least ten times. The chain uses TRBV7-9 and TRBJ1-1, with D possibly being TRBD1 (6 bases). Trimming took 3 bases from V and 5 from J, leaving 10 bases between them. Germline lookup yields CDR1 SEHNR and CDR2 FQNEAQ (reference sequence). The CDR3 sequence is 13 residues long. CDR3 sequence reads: CASSFDTGTEAFF. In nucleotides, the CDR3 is TGTGCCAGCAGCTTTGACACAGGGACTGAAGCTTTCTTT. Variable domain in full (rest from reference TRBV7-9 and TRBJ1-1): DTGVSQNPRHKITKRGQNVTFRCDPISEHNRLYWYRQTLGQGPEFLTYFQNEAQLEKSRLLSDRFSAERPKGSFSTLEIQRTEQGDSAMYLCASSFDTGTEAFFGQGTRLTVV.

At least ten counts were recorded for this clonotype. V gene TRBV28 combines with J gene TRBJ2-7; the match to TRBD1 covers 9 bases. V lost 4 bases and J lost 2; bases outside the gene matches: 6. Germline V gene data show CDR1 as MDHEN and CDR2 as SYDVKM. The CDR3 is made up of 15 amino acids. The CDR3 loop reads CASSSRRTGAYEQYF. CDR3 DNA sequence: TGTGCCAGCAGTTCTCGACGGACAGGGGCCTACGAGCAGTACTTC.

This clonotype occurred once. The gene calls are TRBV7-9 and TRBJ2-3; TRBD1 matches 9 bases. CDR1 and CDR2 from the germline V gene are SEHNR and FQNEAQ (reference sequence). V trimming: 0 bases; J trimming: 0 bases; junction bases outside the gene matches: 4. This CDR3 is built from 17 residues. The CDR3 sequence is CASSLAPGQGSTDTQYF. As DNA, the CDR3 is TGTGCCAGCAGCTTAGCGCCGGGACAGGGTAGCACAGATACGCAGTATTTT.

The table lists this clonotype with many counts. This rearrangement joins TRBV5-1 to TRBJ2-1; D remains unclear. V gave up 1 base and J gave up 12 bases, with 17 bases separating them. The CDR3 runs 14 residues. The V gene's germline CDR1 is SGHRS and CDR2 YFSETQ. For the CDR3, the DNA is TGCGCCAGCAGCTTGAGGTTCCCCCTGGATGGGCAGTTCTTC. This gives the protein CASSLRFPLDGQFF.

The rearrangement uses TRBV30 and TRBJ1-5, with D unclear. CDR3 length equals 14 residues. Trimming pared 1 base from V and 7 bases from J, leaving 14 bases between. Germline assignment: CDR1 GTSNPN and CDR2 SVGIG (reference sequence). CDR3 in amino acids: CAWSAMRAGQPQHF. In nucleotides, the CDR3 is TGTGCCTGGAGTGCGATGCGGGCGGGGCAGCCCCAGCATTTT.